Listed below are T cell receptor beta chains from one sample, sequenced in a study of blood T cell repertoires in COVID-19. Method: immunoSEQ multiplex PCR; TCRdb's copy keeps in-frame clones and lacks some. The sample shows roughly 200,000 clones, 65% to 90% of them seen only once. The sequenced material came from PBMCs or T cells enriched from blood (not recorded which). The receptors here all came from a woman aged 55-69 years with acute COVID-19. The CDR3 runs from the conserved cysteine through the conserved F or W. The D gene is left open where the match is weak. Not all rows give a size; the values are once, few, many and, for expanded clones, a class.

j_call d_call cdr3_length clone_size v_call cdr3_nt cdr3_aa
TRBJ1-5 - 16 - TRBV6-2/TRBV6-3 TGTGCCAGCAGTTACCGTCCCAGGGCGACCTATCAGCCCCAGCATTTT CASSYRPRATYQPQHF
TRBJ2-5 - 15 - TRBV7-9 TGTGCCAGCAGCCAAAGGAAAGCGATACAAGAGACCCAGTACTTC CASSQRKAIQETQYF
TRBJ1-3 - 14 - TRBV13 TGTGCCAGCAGCTTACAGGCCTCTGGAAACACCATATATTTT CASSLQASGNTIYF
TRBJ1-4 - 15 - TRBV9 TGTGCCAGCAGCGTTCAGGGAAAGGCTAATGAAAAACTGTTTTTT CASSVQGKANEKLFF
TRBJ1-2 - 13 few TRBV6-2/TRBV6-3 TGTGCCAGCAGTTTCCAACACCGGGACACCTTCTCGTTC CASSFQHRDTFSF
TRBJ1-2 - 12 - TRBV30 TGTGCCTGGAGTACCCAGGGAAGTGGCTACACCTTC CAWSTQGSGYTF
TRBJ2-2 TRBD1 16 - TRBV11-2 TGTGCCAGCAGCTTTCCGGGACAGGGAGACACCGGGGAGCTGTTTTTT CASSFPGQGDTGELFF
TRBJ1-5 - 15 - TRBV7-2 TGTGCCAGCAGCTCCGGATCGGGGAGCAATCAGCCCCAGCATTTT CASSSGSGSNQPQHF
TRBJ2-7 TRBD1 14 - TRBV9 TGTGCCAGCAGCGTCCTACAGGGGGACTACGAGCAGTACTTC CASSVLQGDYEQYF
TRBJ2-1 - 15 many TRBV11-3 TGTGCCAGCAGCTTAGGGTTCAGGGGTAGGGATGAGCAGTTCTTC CASSLGFRGRDEQFF
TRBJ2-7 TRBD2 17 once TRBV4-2 TGTGCCAGCAGCCAAGAAACCGCACTAGCGGGAGAATACGAGCAGTACTTC CASSQETALAGEYEQYF
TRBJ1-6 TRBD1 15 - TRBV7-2 TGTGCCAGCAGCGAGCGGACAGGGGGCAGTTCACCCCTCCACTTT CASSERTGGSSPLHF
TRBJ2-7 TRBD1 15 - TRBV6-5 TGTGCCAGCAGCCCGGGACAGGGGAGCTCCTACGAGCAGTACTTC CASSPGQGSSYEQYF
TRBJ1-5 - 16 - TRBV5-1 TGCGCCAGCAGCTTGGGTTTTCGGGGTACTGCGGAGCCCCAGCATTTT CASSLGFRGTAEPQHF
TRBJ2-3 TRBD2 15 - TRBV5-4 TGTGCCAGCAGCTGGGGGGGGACTAGCACAGATACGCAGTATTTT CASSWGGTSTDTQYF
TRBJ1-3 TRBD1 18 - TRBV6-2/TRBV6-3 TGTGCCAGCAGCCCTATCAGGACAGGGGTTCGCTCTGGAAACACCATATATTTT CASSPIRTGVRSGNTIYF
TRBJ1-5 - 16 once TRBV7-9 TGTGCCAGCAGCTTAGCACTGGGGGCGCAAGGTCAGCCCCAGCATTTT CASSLALGAQGQPQHF
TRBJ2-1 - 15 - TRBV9 TGTGCCAGCAGCGGTAGCGGATCGGAGGGCAATGAGCAGTTCTTC CASSGSGSEGNEQFF
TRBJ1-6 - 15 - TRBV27 TGTGCCAGCAGTTATTCACAGGGTGGTAATTCACCCCTCCACTTT CASSYSQGGNSPLHF
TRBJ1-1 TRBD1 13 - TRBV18 TGTGCCAGCTCACCGAGGACAGGGGAAGAAGCTTTCTTT CASSPRTGEEAFF
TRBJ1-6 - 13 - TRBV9 TGTGCCAGCAGCCCTAGTGACTATTCACCCCTCCACTTT CASSPSDYSPLHF
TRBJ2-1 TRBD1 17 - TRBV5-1 TGCGCCAGCAGCTTAACCCGGACAGGGAGCTCCTACAATGAGCAGTTCTTC CASSLTRTGSSYNEQFF
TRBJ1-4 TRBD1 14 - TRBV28 TGTGCCAGCACATTGGGACAGGGGAGTGAAAAACTGTTTTTT CASTLGQGSEKLFF
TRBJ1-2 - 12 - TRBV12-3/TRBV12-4 TGTGCCAGCAGCTCTACCCGGTATGGCTACACCTTC CASSSTRYGYTF
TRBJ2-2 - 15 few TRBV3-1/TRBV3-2 TGTGCCAGCAGCCATGCAGGGAAGGGGGCCGGGGAGCTGTTTTTT CASSHAGKGAGELFF
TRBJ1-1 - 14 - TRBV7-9 TGTGCCAGCAGCTTTGGGGGCGCGGGCACTGAAGCTTTCTTT CASSFGGAGTEAFF
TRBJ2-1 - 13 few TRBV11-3 TGTGCCAGCAGCAACAGAGGGGGAAATGAGCAGTTCTTC CASSNRGGNEQFF
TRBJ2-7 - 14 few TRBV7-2 TGTGCCAGCAGCCCATCCGTACAGAACTACGAGCAGTACTTC CASSPSVQNYEQYF
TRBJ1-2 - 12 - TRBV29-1 TGCAGCGTTGTGATTCTGGGCCCGAGCTACACCTTC CSVVILGPSYTF
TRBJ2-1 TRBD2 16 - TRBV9 TGTGCCAGCAGCGTAGTGGGGACTAGCGGGAGTTATGAGCAGTTCTTC CASSVVGTSGSYEQFF
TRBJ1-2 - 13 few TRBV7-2 TGTGCCAGCAGCCCCCCTATTGGCTATGGCTACACCTTC CASSPPIGYGYTF
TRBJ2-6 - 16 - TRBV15 TGTGCCACCAGCAGAAAAAGGGGTTCTGGGGCCAACGTCCTGACTTTC CATSRKRGSGANVLTF
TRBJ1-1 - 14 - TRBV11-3 TGTGCCAGCAGCTCGAGGGAGGCCAGTGAGGAAGCTTTCTTT CASSSREASEEAFF
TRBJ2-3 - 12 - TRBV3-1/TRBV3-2 TGTGCCAGCAGCCAAGCTTCAGATACGCAGTATTTT CASSQASDTQYF
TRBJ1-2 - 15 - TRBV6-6 TGTGCCAGCAGTTCCGGGTCTATCCTCGTGAAGGGCTACACCTTC CASSSGSILVKGYTF
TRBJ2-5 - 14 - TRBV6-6 TGTGCCAGCAGTTGGGGAGGACTTCAAGAGACCCAGTACTTC CASSWGGLQETQYF
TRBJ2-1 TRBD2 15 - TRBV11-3 TGTGCCAGCAGCAAGGGGCTAGCGGATTACAATGAGCAGTTCTTC CASSKGLADYNEQFF
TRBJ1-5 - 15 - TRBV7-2 TGTGCCAGCAGCTTAGGACACTGGAGCAATCAGCCCCAGCATTTT CASSLGHWSNQPQHF
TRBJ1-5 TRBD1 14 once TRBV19 TGTGCCAGTAGTATTGGGGCAGGGGGACAGCCCCAGCATTTT CASSIGAGGQPQHF
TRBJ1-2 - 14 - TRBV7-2 TGTGCCAGCAGCTTCGCGGAGGGGATCTATGGCTACACCTTC CASSFAEGIYGYTF
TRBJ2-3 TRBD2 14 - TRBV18 TGTGCCAGCCAAAGCGGGAGAGGTACAGATACGCAGTATTTT CASQSGRGTDTQYF
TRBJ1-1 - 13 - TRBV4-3 TGCGCCAGCAGCCAAGCGGAGAGAACTGAAGCTTTCTTT CASSQAERTEAFF
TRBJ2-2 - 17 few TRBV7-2 TGTGCCAGCAGCCCGAGATTTGGGGGCGAGGGCACCGGGGAGCTGTTTTTT CASSPRFGGEGTGELFF
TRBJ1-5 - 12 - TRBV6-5 TGTGCCAGCACCTGGACAAGTCAGCCCCAGCATTTT CASTWTSQPQHF
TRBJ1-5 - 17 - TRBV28 TGTGCCAGCAGTTTATATCGGTCCCTCTTAGGCAATCAGCCCCAGCATTTT CASSLYRSLLGNQPQHF
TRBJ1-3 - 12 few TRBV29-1 TGCAGCGTGGCCGGGGTTGGAAACACCATATATTTT CSVAGVGNTIYF
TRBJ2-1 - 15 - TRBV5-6 TGTGCCAGCAGCTTGTTACAGGGGGGGTACAATGAGCAGTTCTTC CASSLLQGGYNEQFF
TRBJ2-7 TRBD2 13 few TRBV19 TGTGCCAGTAGTACTAGCGGGAGGGGCGAGCAGTACTTC CASSTSGRGEQYF
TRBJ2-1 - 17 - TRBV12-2 TGTGCCCCGGCCCCGGGAGCCCTCGAGGGATTTTACAATGAGCAGTTCTTC CAPAPGALEGFYNEQFF
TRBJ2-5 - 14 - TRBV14 TGTGCCAGCAGCCAGATCGTTGGAGGAGAGACCCAGTACTTC CASSQIVGGETQYF
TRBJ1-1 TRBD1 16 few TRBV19 TGTGCCAGTAGTCCCCCGCCGGGACAGCGGGCTCCTGAAGCTTTCTTT CASSPPPGQRAPEAFF
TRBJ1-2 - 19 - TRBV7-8 TGTGCCAGCAGCTTAGGCCCCTTATTATGGACCAGAAAAGGAGGTGGCTACACCTTC CASSLGPLLWTRKGGGYTF
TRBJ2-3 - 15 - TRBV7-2 TGTGCCAGCAGCTTCGCGGGGGCGAGCACAGATACGCAGTATTTT CASSFAGASTDTQYF